Below, 30 T cell receptor beta chains from the same sample are listed, as sequenced in a study of human T cells and chemical hapten exposure. Total RNA came from unfractionated whole blood. During construction of the library, unique molecular identifiers were attached to individual cDNA molecules for quantitative, reproducible TCR counting. Using its own MiXCR run on the reads, TCRdb lists one record per CDR3 protein. The profile shows about 120,000 distinct CDR3 sequences, 8.5% to 9% of them singletons. Sequences were obtained from whole blood. These TCRs come from a human donor in good health. Some clones in this sample may be carry-over from other donors' samples.

In this sample, this clonotype turned up a few times. The J gene is TRBJ1-1, the V gene TRBV20-1; a weak D match, TRBD1 (6 bases). This CDR3 spans 15 amino acids. CDR1 and CDR2 from the germline V gene are DFQATT and SNEGSKA (reference sequence). Trimming stripped 0 bases from V and 5 bases from J, with 16 bases between. The CDR3 protein is CSAREAGAESTEAFF. Here the CDR3 DNA reads TGCAGTGCTAGAGAGGCAGGGGCCGAGTCGACTGAAGCTTTCTTT.

This clonotype was detected ten times or more. The rearrangement links TRBV12-3 or TRBV12-4 to TRBJ1-2; the D gene is possibly TRBD1 (5 bases). V gave up 6 bases and J gave up 4 bases, with 15 bases separating them. The CDR3 sequence is 14 residues long. In nucleotides, the CDR3 is TGTGCCAGCAGCCGTGGAGGGGCGGGCTATGGCTACACCTTC. Translating gives CASSRGGAGYGYTF.

This clonotype turned up a few times. The V and J genes are TRBV18 and TRBJ2-7; 8 bases line up with TRBD1. The CDR3 covers 16 residues. Germline trimming cut 2 bases from V and 6 bases from J; bases unmatched to any gene: 12. CDR1 KGHSH and CDR2 LQKENI come from the germline V gene. CDR3: CASSPSLGQGAREQYF. CDR3 DNA sequence: TGTGCCAGCTCACCAAGCCTTGGGCAGGGGGCCCGCGAGCAGTACTTC.

This clonotype was counted ten times or more. This rearrangement joins TRBV27 to TRBJ2-6; no firm D call. The CDR3 loop spans 14 amino acids. V gave up 3 bases and J gave up 0 bases, with 3 bases separating them. Germline assignment: CDR1 MNHEY and CDR2 SMNVEV (reference sequence). The CDR3: CASSLLSGANVLTF. Here the CDR3 DNA reads TGTGCCAGCAGTTTGCTCTCTGGGGCCAACGTCCTGACTTTC. The entire variable domain, with the rest obtained from reference TRBV27 and TRBJ2-6, is as follows: EAQVTQNPRYLITVTGKKLTVTCSQNMNHEYMSWYRQDPGLGLRQIYYSMNVEVTDKGDVPEGYKVSRKEKRNFPLILESPSPNQTSLYFCASSLLSGANVLTFGAGSRLTVL.

The chain uses TRBV27 and TRBJ2-1, with unresolved D. The CDR3 loop spans 16 amino acids. V shed 6 bases and J shed 4 bases, with 19 bases lying between them. The V gene's germline CDR1 is MNHEY and CDR2 SMNVEV (reference sequence). CDR3 protein: CASSLTGSWKYNEQFF. The CDR3 coding sequence is TGTGCCAGCAGCCTAACGGGTTCGTGGAAATACAATGAGCAGTTCTTC.

The chain joins TRBV29-1 to TRBJ1-1; tentatively, D is TRBD1 (5 bases). The CDR3 consists of 11 residues. Trimming left V 3 bases short and J 4 bases short, with 6 bases between. The V gene's germline CDR1 is SQVTM and CDR2 ANQGSEA. CDR3 loop: CSVEGTTEAFF. The DNA for the CDR3 is TGCAGCGTTGAGGGGACCACTGAAGCTTTCTTT.

The chain combines TRBV5-1 with TRBJ1-1; 9 bases match TRBD1. This CDR3 is 14 amino acids long. Looked up from germline, CDR1 is SGHRS and CDR2 is YFSETQ. The V segment lost 4 bases and the J segment 3 bases; nucleotides outside the gene matches: 4. CDR3 DNA sequence: TGCGCCAGCAGCCCGGGACAGGGTGACACTGAAGCTTTCTTT. It codes for CASSPGQGDTEAFF.

The chain is built from TRBV11-2 and TRBJ2-4; possible D gene TRBD2, 6 bases. The CDR3 has 15 residues. Germline values: CDR1 SGHAT, CDR2 FQNNGV. The V gene lost 5 bases and the J gene lost 2 bases, with 13 bases spanning the gap. The CDR3 region is CASSLGGSSKNIQYF. The CDR3 region has the DNA TGTGCCAGCAGCCTTGGGGGGTCGTCCAAAAACATTCAGTACTTC.

This rearrangement joins TRBV4-1 to TRBJ2-6; TRBD1 is a possible D gene (6 bases). CDR1 is MGHRA, CDR2 YSYEKL, per germline. V was pared by 1 base and J by 5 bases, with 15 bases between. This CDR3 contains 17 residues. This chain's CDR3 is CASSQGGGGRRANVLTF. In nucleotides, the CDR3 is TGCGCCAGCAGCCAAGGAGGTGGGGGCAGGAGGGCCAACGTCCTGACTTTC.

At least ten counts were recorded for this clonotype. J is TRBJ2-3 and V is TRBV3-1; either TRBD1 or TRBD2 may supply D (5 bases each). The ends were cut back, 1 base at V and 0 bases at J, with 14 bases in the middle. CDR1 LGHDT and CDR2 YNNKEL come from the germline V gene (reference sequence). The CDR3 is 17 residues long. The CDR3 DNA follows: TGTGCCAGCAGCCAAGTGGGGACCGCCCGGAGCACAGATACGCAGTATTTT. Translated, it gives CASSQVGTARSTDTQYF.

The CDR3 DNA reads as TGTGCCAGCAGCTTGACTTTGACAGGGAAGAACACTGAAGCTTTCTTT. It translates to CASSLTLTGKNTEAFF. The chain uses TRBV5-6 and TRBJ1-1; TRBD1 matches 7 bases. CDR3 length: 16 residues. In germline, CDR1 is SGHDT, CDR2 YYEEEE. Unmatched junction bases numbered 7, after V lost 1 base and J lost 1 base.

In this sample, this clonotype turned up many times. The chain has TRBV15 and TRBJ1-4, with TRBD1 matching over 10 bases. The V and J ends lost 1 base and 8 bases, in that order; junction bases with no gene match: 7. Germline V gene lookup returns CDR1 LNHNV and CDR2 YYDKDF (reference sequence). This CDR3 has 16 residues. CDR3 DNA sequence: TGTGCCACCAGCAGAGTCGGGACAGGGGTGCAGGAAAAACTGTTTTTT. Its protein is CATSRVGTGVQEKLFF.

The V gene is TRBV5-1, the J gene TRBJ1-1, with 10 nucleotides matching TRBD1. The trim removed 3 bases at V and 4 bases at J, leaving 12 bases unmatched. The CDR3 is made up of 17 amino acids. CDR1 SGHRS and CDR2 YFSETQ come from the germline V gene. This CDR3 is CASSSRQGAIGGTEAFF. As DNA, the CDR3 is TGCGCCAGCAGCTCGCGACAGGGGGCCATAGGAGGCACTGAAGCTTTCTTT.

This chain joins TRBV6-2 or TRBV6-3 and TRBJ2-2, with unresolved D. This CDR3 spans 14 amino acids. CDR1 and CDR2 (germline): MNHEY, SVGEGT. Trimming removed 8 bases at V and 1 base at J, with 11 bases between. CDR3 region: CASGDRRNTGELFF. The CDR3 DNA follows: TGTGCCAGCGGAGATCGACGGAACACCGGGGAGCTGTTTTTT.

This clonotype was recorded many times. The chain links TRBV14 to TRBJ2-5; the D is unclear. Germline CDR1 and CDR2: SGHDN and FVKESK. V lost 6 bases and J 5 bases, leaving 16 bases between the germline ends. The CDR3 has 14 residues. CDR3 sequence: CASSPAGARETQYF. CDR3 nucleotides: TGTGCCAGCAGTCCAGCAGGAGCTCGGGAGACCCAGTACTTC.

This clonotype was recorded a few times. J is TRBJ2-5 and V is TRBV11-2; TRBD1 might be the D (5 bases). This CDR3 region has 14 residues. CDR1 and CDR2 from the germline V gene are SGHAT and FQNNGV. V shed 3 bases and J shed 0 bases, with 8 bases lying between them. The CDR3 nucleotides read TGTGCCAGCAGCTTCCCACAGGACCAAGAGACCCAGTACTTC. Residues: CASSFPQDQETQYF. Full variable domain (rest looked up from reference TRBV11-2 and TRBJ2-5): EAGVAQSPRYKIIEKRQSVAFWCNPISGHATLYWYQQILGQGPKLLIQFQNNGVVDDSQLPKDRFSAERLKGVDSTLKIQPAKLEDSAVYLCASSFPQDQETQYFGPGTRLLVL.

The table lists this clonotype with many counts. The chain uses TRBV10-3 and TRBJ1-2, with TRBD1 matching 8 bases. There are 13 residues in the CDR3. CDR1 is ENHRY and CDR2 is SYGVKD in the germline V gene. With 8 bases clipped from V and 3 bases from J, the junction kept 5 bases outside the gene matches. CDR3 residues: CAISDRDDYGYTF. As DNA, the CDR3 is TGTGCCATCTCGGACAGGGACGACTATGGCTACACCTTC.

This clonotype came up many times. V usage is TRBV20-1 and J usage is TRBJ1-1; TRBD1 might be the D (6 bases). From germline, CDR1 is DFQATT and CDR2 SNEGSKA (reference sequence). V was trimmed by 5 bases and J by 0 bases, leaving 19 bases between them. The CDR3 runs 16 residues. The CDR3 DNA sequence: TGCAGTGCTCTTCCCCAGGGGAGGAAAGTGAACACTGAAGCTTTCTTT. It encodes CSALPQGRKVNTEAFF.

This clonotype was found a few times. The V and J genes are TRBV7-9 and TRBJ2-1, with 10 bases fitting TRBD1. The CDR3 is made up of 17 amino acids. Germline lookup yields CDR1 SEHNR and CDR2 FQNEAQ (reference sequence). The V segment lost 8 bases and the J segment 0 bases; nucleotides outside the gene matches: 10. The CDR3 DNA follows: TGTGCCAGCCCGGGACAGGGGCCCGATAACTCCTACAATGAGCAGTTCTTC. It is translated as CASPGQGPDNSYNEQFF.

The CDR3 reads CSATRRDYGYTF. The CDR3 nucleotides are TGCAGTGCTACAAGGAGGGATTATGGCTACACCTTC. The rearrangement links TRBV20-1 to TRBJ1-2, with D hard to call. Germline lookup yields CDR1 DFQATT and CDR2 SNEGSKA (reference sequence). V lost 4 bases to trimming and J lost 5 bases, with 11 bases between them. The CDR3 length is 12 residues.

This clonotype was seen more than once but under ten times. V usage is TRBV20-1 and J usage is TRBJ2-7; 8 bases fit TRBD1. This CDR3 is 14 amino acids long. The V gene end was trimmed by 5 bases and the J gene end by 0 bases; junction bases not matched to a gene: 6. From germline, CDR1 is DFQATT and CDR2 SNEGSKA (reference sequence). This CDR3 is CSAVVDRVSYEQYF. DNA for the CDR3: TGCAGTGCTGTGGTGGACAGGGTCTCCTACGAGCAGTACTTC.

CDR3 nucleotides: TGCAGCGTTGAACCGGCAGATACGCAGTATTTT. Protein product: CSVEPADTQYF. V and J are TRBV29-1 and TRBJ2-3; the D is unclear. Trimming took 2 bases from V and 4 from J, leaving 4 bases between them. Germline V CDR1 and CDR2: SQVTM, ANQGSEA. This CDR3 has 11 amino acids.

The J gene is TRBJ2-3, the V gene TRBV7-8; D is ambiguous. The CDR3 loop spans 15 amino acids. Trimming pared 4 bases from V and 2 bases from J, leaving 13 bases between. From germline, CDR1 is SGHVS and CDR2 FQNEAQ. CDR3 loop: CASSSAHVNTDTQYF. The CDR3 nucleotides are TGTGCCAGCAGCTCCGCTCATGTTAACACAGATACGCAGTATTTT.

This chain links TRBV20-1 with TRBJ2-5; D possibly corresponds to TRBD1 (5 bases). There are 16 residues in the CDR3. Trimming removed 2 bases at V and 4 bases at J, with 20 bases between. Germline loops: CDR1 DFQATT, CDR2 SNEGSKA (reference sequence). CDR3 residues: CSARFPQVLSRETQYF. As DNA, the CDR3 is TGCAGTGCTAGATTTCCACAGGTCTTGTCCAGAGAGACCCAGTACTTC.

This clonotype was seen ten or more times. The chain uses TRBV11-2 and TRBJ2-2; D is undetermined. The CDR3 runs to 14 residues. V was shortened by 5 bases and J by 4 bases, with 11 bases between the two germline ends. Germline V gene sequence: CDR1 SGHAT, CDR2 FQNNGV. The CDR3 loop is CASSAPQFTGELFF. DNA for the CDR3: TGTGCCAGCAGCGCCCCCCAGTTCACCGGGGAGCTGTTTTTT.

The genes are TRBV3-1 and TRBJ2-7; D gene ambiguous. V was pared by 1 base and J by 7 bases, with 8 bases between. CDR1 and CDR2 (germline): LGHDT, YNNKEL (reference sequence). There are 12 residues in the CDR3. CDR3 nucleotides: TGTGCCAGCAGCCAAGGGCCGGTTGAGCAGTACTTC. Protein sequence: CASSQGPVEQYF.

This clonotype showed up many times. The J gene is TRBJ2-3, the V gene TRBV6-2 or TRBV6-3, with D unresolved. The CDR3 covers 11 residues. The V gene's germline CDR1 is MNHEY and CDR2 SVGEGT. Trimming removed 6 bases at V and 10 bases at J, with 11 bases between. The CDR3 sequence is CASSHGRAQYF. CDR3 nucleotides: TGTGCCAGCAGCCACGGACGGGCGCAGTATTTT.

V and J are TRBV12-3 or TRBV12-4 and TRBJ2-5; D is undetermined. Trimming removed 2 bases from V and 2 bases from J, with 6 bases in between. The CDR3 has 13 amino acids. CDR3 sequence: CASSLKDQETQYF. CDR3 coding DNA: TGTGCCAGCAGTTTAAAGGATCAAGAGACCCAGTACTTC.

This clonotype has ten or more counts. This chain links TRBV6-5 with TRBJ1-2; D not certain. The length of the CDR3 is 16 residues. V was cut by 2 bases and J by 1 base, with 14 bases left in between. CDR1 is MNHEY, CDR2 SVGAGI, per germline. In DNA, the CDR3 is TGTGCCAGCAGTTACGATCCTGCGGTTTTTAACTATGGCTACACCTTC. This gives the protein CASSYDPAVFNYGYTF.

This clonotype has more than one count but fewer than ten. This rearrangement joins TRBV12-3 or TRBV12-4 to TRBJ2-4; 11 bases agree with TRBD1. The CDR3 totals 19 residues. With 8 bases clipped from V and 6 bases from J, the junction kept 21 bases outside the gene matches. CDR3 DNA: TGTGCCAGCGAAAGGGACAGGGGGTGGGAGGAGGGTGTAAGAAACATTCAGTACTTC. Its translation: CASERDRGWEEGVRNIQYF.